The sequence of this T cell receptor beta chain was determined in a study of T cell responses to AZD1222 COVID-19 vaccine. A remark on this clone: As yet, its antigen is unknown.

Method: immunoSEQ multiplex PCR; TCRdb's copy keeps in-frame clones and lacks some. The data hold roughly 110,000 clones, with under 95% observed a single time. General study results and limits: Repertoire collection took place solely once the T cell response had peaked. Close to half of all spike-specific TCRs reportedly target regions of the variants that are unmutated. With dominance at 160-218 and 743-854, vaccine-associated CD4 TCRs spanned spike. Compared with day 0, the breadth and depth of the Spike-specific TCR repertoire rose significantly after two doses of AZD1222.

CDR3 length equals 17 residues. The J segment lost 8 bases and the V segment lost 6 bases, leaving 12 bases of the junction unmatched. Germline CDR1 and CDR2: SGHTA and FQGNSA. This TCR derives from an adult who received the AZD1222 COVID-19 vaccine. Sequencing used peripheral blood, obtained 28 days after the second AZD1222 dose. This chain connects TRBV7-2 to TRBJ2-2; 13 nucleotides match TRBD2. Here the CDR3 DNA reads TGTGCCAGCAGTTCTACACTAGCGGGAGGGCCTCGGGGGGAGCTGTTTTTT. The encoded protein is CASSSTLAGGPRGELFF.